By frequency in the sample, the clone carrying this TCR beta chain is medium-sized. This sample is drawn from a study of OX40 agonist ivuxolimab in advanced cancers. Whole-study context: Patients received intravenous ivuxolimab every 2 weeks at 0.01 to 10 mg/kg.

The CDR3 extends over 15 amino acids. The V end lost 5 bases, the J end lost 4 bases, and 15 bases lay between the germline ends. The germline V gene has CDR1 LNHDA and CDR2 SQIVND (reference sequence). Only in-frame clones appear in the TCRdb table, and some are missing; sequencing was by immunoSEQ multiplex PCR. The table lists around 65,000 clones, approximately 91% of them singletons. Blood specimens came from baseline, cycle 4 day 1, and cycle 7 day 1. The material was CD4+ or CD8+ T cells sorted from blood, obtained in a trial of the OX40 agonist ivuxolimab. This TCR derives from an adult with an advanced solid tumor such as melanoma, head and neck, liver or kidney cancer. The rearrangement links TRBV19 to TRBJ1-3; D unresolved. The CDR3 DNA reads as TGTGCCAGTAGTGGGAGATATGGATTGGGAAACACCATATATTTT. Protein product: CASSGRYGLGNTIYF.